This T cell receptor (beta chain) stems from a study of T cell repertoires in cytomegalovirus infection. A few counts support this clonotype. The antigen remains unidentified. The CDR3 runs 15 residues. V lost 0 bases and J lost 7, with 13 bases in between. Germline V gives CDR1 MNHEY, CDR2 SVGEGT. TCRdb processed the reads anew with MiXCR; each CDR3 protein has one entry. The sample contains roughly 120,000 distinct CDR3 sequences, about 9.4% of which appear only once. This chain joins TRBV6-2 or TRBV6-3 and TRBJ1-5, with no clear D. The sequenced sample consisted of PBMCs, sequenced either directly or after in vitro stimulation (not recorded which). This clonotype was obtained from a human donor in good health (CMV status not recorded). Some clones in this sample may be carry-over from other donors' samples. The DNA for the CDR3 is TGTGCCAGCAGTTACTCCGGAGGAGGGTTCCAGCCCCAGCATTTT. Encoded protein: CASSYSGGGFQPQHF.